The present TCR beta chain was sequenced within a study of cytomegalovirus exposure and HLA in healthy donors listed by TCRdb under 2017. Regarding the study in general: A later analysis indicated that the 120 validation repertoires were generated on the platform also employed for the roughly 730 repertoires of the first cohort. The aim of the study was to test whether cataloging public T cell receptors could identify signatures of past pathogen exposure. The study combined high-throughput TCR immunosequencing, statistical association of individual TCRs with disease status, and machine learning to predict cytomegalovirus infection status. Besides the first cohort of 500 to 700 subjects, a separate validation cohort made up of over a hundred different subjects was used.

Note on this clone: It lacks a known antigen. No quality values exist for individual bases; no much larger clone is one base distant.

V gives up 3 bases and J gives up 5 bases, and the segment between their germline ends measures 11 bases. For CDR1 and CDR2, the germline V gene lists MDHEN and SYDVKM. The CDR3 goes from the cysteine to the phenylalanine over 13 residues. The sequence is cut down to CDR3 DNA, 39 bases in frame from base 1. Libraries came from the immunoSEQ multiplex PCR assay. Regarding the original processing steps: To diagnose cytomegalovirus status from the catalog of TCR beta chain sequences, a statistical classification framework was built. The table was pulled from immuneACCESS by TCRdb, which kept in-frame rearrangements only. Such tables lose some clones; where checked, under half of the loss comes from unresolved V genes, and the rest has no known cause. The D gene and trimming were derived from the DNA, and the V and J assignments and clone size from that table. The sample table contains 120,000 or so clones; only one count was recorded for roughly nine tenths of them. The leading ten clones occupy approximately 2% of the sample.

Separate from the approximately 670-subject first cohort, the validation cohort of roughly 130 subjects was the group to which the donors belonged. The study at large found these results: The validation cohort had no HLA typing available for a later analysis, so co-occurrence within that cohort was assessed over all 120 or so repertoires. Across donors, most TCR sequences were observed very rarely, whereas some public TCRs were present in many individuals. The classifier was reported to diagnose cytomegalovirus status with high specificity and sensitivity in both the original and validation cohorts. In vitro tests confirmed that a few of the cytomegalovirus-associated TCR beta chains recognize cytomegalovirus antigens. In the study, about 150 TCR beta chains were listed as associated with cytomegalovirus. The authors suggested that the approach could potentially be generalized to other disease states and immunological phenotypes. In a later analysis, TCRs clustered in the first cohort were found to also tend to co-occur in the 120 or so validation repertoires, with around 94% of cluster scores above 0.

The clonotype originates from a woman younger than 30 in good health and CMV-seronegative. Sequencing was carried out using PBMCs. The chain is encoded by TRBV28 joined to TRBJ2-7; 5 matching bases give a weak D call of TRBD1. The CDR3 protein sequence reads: CASSLGHGNEQYF. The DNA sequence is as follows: TGTGCCAGCAGTTTGGGGCACGGAAACGAGCAGTACTTC.